Below are 21 T cell receptor beta chains sequenced from a single sample in a study of shared clonotypes between healthy human individuals. It was CD45RO-negative cells, positively selected for CCR7, that made up naive CD8 cells, with terminally differentiated effector memory CD45RA+ cells excluded. The repertoire was sequenced with immunoSEQ multiplex PCR; TCRdb's copy has only in-frame clones and lacks some. This sample has 2 million to 2.5 million clones, with about 92% found just once. The sequencing sample was made of naive CD8+ T cells from PBMCs. The receptors were gathered from a man between 18 and 35 years old in good health. Some clones in this sample may be carry-over from other donors' samples.

The gene calls are TRBV28 and TRBJ1-1; TRBD1 matches 7 bases. Germline CDR1 MDHEN, CDR2 SYDVKM. The junction had 11 bases not matched to a gene; V was cut back by 5 bases and J by 5 bases. This CDR3 comprises 15 residues. CDR3 sequence: CASSTRQGLLTEAFF. In nucleotides, the CDR3 is TGTGCCAGCAGTACTAGACAGGGTTTACTAACTGAAGCTTTCTTT.

The genes are TRBV9 and TRBJ1-6; D not resolved. The CDR3 sequence is 14 residues long. From germline, CDR1 is SGDLS and CDR2 YYNGEE. V was cut by 5 bases and J by 10 bases, with 16 bases left in between. DNA of the CDR3: TGTGCCAGCAGTCCGGACGGCGAAAGGTCACCCCTCCACTTT. It yields the protein CASSPDGERSPLHF.

The chain joins TRBV21-1 to TRBJ1-5; the table's D call, TRBD1, has no DNA check behind it. TRBV21-1 is designated a pseudogene. CDR3 length: 19 amino acids. The CDR3 DNA sequence: TGTGCCAGCACCAACCTCCGGGACAGGGAGGCGGATAGCAATCAGCCCCAGCATTTT. Translating it yields CASTNLRDREADSNQPQHF.

This chain uses TRBV6-5 with TRBJ1-2; D is undetermined. The CDR3 runs 14 residues. CDR1 is MNHEY and CDR2 is SVGAGI in the germline V gene. V lost 6 bases and J lost 1, with 12 bases in between. CDR3 sequence: CASSSRTVNYGYTF. CDR3 DNA sequence: TGTGCCAGCAGCTCGAGGACGGTTAACTATGGCTACACCTTC.

This clone showed up just once. The J gene is TRBJ2-7, the V gene TRBV6-1, with 10 positions matching TRBD1. The CDR3 sequence is 14 residues long. Germline CDR1 and CDR2: MNHNS and SASEGT. Unmatched junction bases numbered 6, after V lost 4 bases and J lost 6 bases. DNA for the CDR3: TGTGCCAGCAGTGTGGGACAGGGGAGGGGCGAGCAGTACTTC. Residues: CASSVGQGRGEQYF.

The chain joins TRBV9 to TRBJ2-2; D is perhaps TRBD2 (5 bases). V dropped 3 bases and J dropped 5 bases, with 17 bases sitting between them. The CDR3 has 16 amino acids. Germline CDR1 and CDR2: SGDLS and YYNGEE. CDR3 sequence reads: CASSESGSPGTGELFF. The DNA of the CDR3 is TGTGCCAGCAGCGAGAGTGGCTCGCCGGGAACCGGGGAGCTGTTTTTT.

This chain uses TRBV10-1 with TRBJ2-1; 10 bases match TRBD2. Germline V CDR1 and CDR2: WNHNN, SYGVQD (reference sequence). The CDR3 has 16 amino acids. The V segment lost 6 bases and the J segment 7 bases; nucleotides outside the gene matches: 12. The CDR3 region has the DNA TGCGCCAGCAGCTACAAAGCGGGAGGGCCGGGGAATGAGCAGTTCTTC. Its protein product is CASSYKAGGPGNEQFF.

This chain uses TRBV7-3 with TRBJ1-5, with D unresolved. V was cut by 0 bases and J by 2 bases, with 8 bases left in between. Germline V gene lookup returns CDR1 SGHTA and CDR2 FQGTGA. The CDR3 totals 15 residues. In DNA, the CDR3 is TGTGCCAGCAGCTTAACCGGGAATGGCAATCAGCCCCAGCATTTT. Its translation is CASSLTGNGNQPQHF.

This chain connects TRBV5-1 to TRBJ1-2, with a tentative D call TRBD1 (5 bases). There are 14 residues in the CDR3. V lost 3 bases, J lost 5 bases, and 14 bases lay in between. CDR1 is SGHRS, CDR2 YFSETQ, per germline. CDR3 coding DNA: TGCGCCAGCAGCTACGAGGGGACGGCGTATGGCTACACCTTC. Protein sequence: CASSYEGTAYGYTF. The full variable domain, rest sourced from reference TRBV5-1 and TRBJ1-2, is KAGVTQTPRYLIKTRGQQVTLSCSPISGHRSVSWYQQTPGQGLQFLFEYFSETQRNKGNFPGRFSGRQFSNSRSEMNVSTLELGDSALYLCASSYEGTAYGYTFGSGTRLTVV.

In this sample, this clone turned up a few times. The chain couples TRBV6-6 to TRBJ1-1, with a possible D match to TRBD1 (5 bases). The CDR3 contains 14 residues. Germline V gives CDR1 MNHNY, CDR2 SVGAGI (reference sequence). V was pared by 2 bases and J by 3 bases, with 10 bases between. As DNA, the CDR3 is TGTGCCAGCAGTTACGAGGCCAGGGACACTGAAGCTTTCTTT. Its translation: CASSYEARDTEAFF.

This clone was observed a single time. This chain joins TRBV10-3 and TRBJ2-1; tentatively, D is TRBD2 (5 bases). CDR3 length: 16 residues. Trimming cost V 0 bases and J 3 bases, with 12 bases left between them. The germline V gene has CDR1 ENHRY and CDR2 SYGVKD. This chain's CDR3 is CAISESSLEGYNEQFF. The DNA of the CDR3 is TGTGCCATCAGTGAGTCGTCACTAGAAGGCTACAATGAGCAGTTCTTC.

Only a few counts were recorded for this clone. This chain uses TRBV7-9 with TRBJ1-1, with D unresolved. Trimming took 8 bases from V and 1 from J, leaving 8 bases between them. The CDR3 runs 12 residues. Germline V gene data show CDR1 as SEHNR and CDR2 as FQNEAQ (reference sequence). CDR3 nucleotide sequence: TGTGCCAGCTCACACAGGAACACTGAAGCTTTCTTT. Translation gives CASSHRNTEAFF. The whole variable domain, remainder taken from reference TRBV7-9 and TRBJ1-1, is DTGVSQNPRHKITKRGQNVTFRCDPISEHNRLYWYRQTLGQGPEFLTYFQNEAQLEKSRLLSDRFSAERPKGSFSTLEIQRTEQGDSAMYLCASSHRNTEAFFGQGTRLTVV.

The CDR3 DNA sequence: TGTGCCAGCAGTAACACAGGCATAAGCACAGATACGCAGTATTTT. Its translation: CASSNTGISTDTQYF. This rearrangement joins TRBV2 to TRBJ2-3; D perhaps matches TRBD1 (5 bases). The V end lost 5 bases, the J end lost 0 bases, and 12 bases lay between the germline ends. The length of the CDR3 is 15 residues. Germline values: CDR1 SNHLY, CDR2 FYNNEI.

Comment on this clone: Other DNA sequences from this sample encode an identical CDR3 as well. The chain recombines TRBV5-1 with TRBJ1-1; the match to TRBD1 covers 7 bases. The CDR3 runs to 14 residues. Looked up from germline, CDR1 is SGHRS and CDR2 is YFSETQ. Unmatched junction bases numbered 2, after V lost 3 bases and J lost 0 bases. The CDR3 protein is CASSWTGMNTEAFF. CDR3 DNA: TGCGCCAGCAGCTGGACAGGCATGAACACTGAAGCTTTCTTT.

V is TRBV4-2 and J is TRBJ2-1, with 13 bases identical to TRBD2. The CDR3 length is 16 residues. Per the germline V gene, CDR1 is LGHNA and CDR2 is YNFKEQ. The V and J ends lost 2 bases and 8 bases, in that order; junction bases with no gene match: 6. CDR3: CASSQRTSGSTYEQFF. The CDR3 DNA reads as TGTGCCAGCAGCCAAAGGACTAGCGGGAGTACGTATGAGCAGTTCTTC.

This chain links TRBV5-1 with TRBJ2-5; the match to TRBD2 covers 14 bases. Germline V CDR1 and CDR2: SGHRS, YFSETQ. The CDR3 runs 16 residues. The V gene end was trimmed by 5 bases and the J gene end by 4 bases; junction bases not matched to a gene: 7. The CDR3 spells CASRGTSGSSLETQYF. The CDR3 DNA follows: TGCGCCAGCAGAGGGACTAGCGGGAGTTCGTTAGAGACCCAGTACTTC.

The chain recombines TRBV9 with TRBJ2-3; 7 nucleotides agree with TRBD2. Trimming at V came to 4 bases and at J to 3 bases, leaving 14 bases not matched to a gene. Germline V gene sequence: CDR1 SGDLS, CDR2 YYNGEE. The CDR3 covers 17 residues. The CDR3 protein is CASSTRLGTTITDTQYF. The CDR3 bases are TGTGCCAGCAGCACTCGCCTCGGGACTACCATAACAGATACGCAGTATTTT.

The chain carries TRBV16 and TRBJ1-2; 8 bases are shared with TRBD1. Looked up from germline, CDR1 is KGHSY and CDR2 is FQNENV. V lost 2 bases and J lost 4; bases outside the gene matches: 6. The CDR3 has 15 residues. This chain's CDR3 is CASSQRGQGFYGYTF. The DNA of the CDR3 is TGTGCCAGCAGCCAACGAGGACAGGGCTTCTATGGCTACACCTTC.

The chain couples TRBV4-1 to TRBJ2-2; D might be TRBD1 (5 bases). This CDR3 has 15 amino acids. Germline CDR1 reads MGHRA; CDR2 reads YSYEKL. V gave up 5 bases and J gave up 1 base, with 11 bases separating them. Here the CDR3 DNA reads TGCGCCAGCAGCACAGGAAAGGGGAACACCGGGGAGCTGTTTTTT. This translates into CASSTGKGNTGELFF.

In regard to this clone: Other DNA sequences within the sample encode an identical CDR3. The chain couples TRBV5-1 to TRBJ1-1; D ambiguous. V was shortened by 0 bases and J by 1 base, with 4 bases between the two germline ends. Germline CDR1 reads SGHRS; CDR2 reads YFSETQ. The CDR3 has 13 amino acids. The CDR3 sequence: CASSLGRNTEAFF. The CDR3 nucleotides are TGCGCCAGCAGCTTGGGCAGGAACACTGAAGCTTTCTTT.

This clone is a singleton in its sample. This chain connects TRBV6-5 to TRBJ2-1; TRBD2 matches at 12 bases. J was trimmed by 5 bases and V by 6 bases; bases with no gene match: 2. The CDR3 loop spans 14 amino acids. Germline-derived CDR1 and CDR2 are MNHEY and SVGAGI. CDR3 residues: CASRRTSGNNEQFF. The CDR3, as DNA: TGTGCCAGCAGACGGACTAGCGGGAACAATGAGCAGTTCTTC.